The rows below give T cell receptor beta chains drawn from one sample of a study of cytomegalovirus exposure and HLA in healthy donors. TCRdb keeps only in-frame clones here, not all; method: immunoSEQ multiplex PCR. Altogether about 31,000 clones are present, about 83% being singletons, with the ten largest covering approximately 3%. The sequenced sample was PBMCs. All receptors come from a boy younger than 18 in good health and CMV-seronegative. CDR3s include the opening cysteine and the closing phenylalanine or tryptophan.

>TRBV5-4
CASSFGGYGTDTQYF
>TRBV28
CASSVAGGRNEQFF
>TRBV9
CASSPIEAFTDTQYF
>TRBV9
CASSVGDRFNNEQFF
>TRBV4-1
CASSQWSKAGLARPDTQYF
>TRBV14
CASSQNPGIYNEQFF
>TRBV30
CAWSMTGIANQPQHF
>TRBV28
CASSDRVYEQYF
>TRBV6-1
CASSDDYRGVYGYTF
>TRBV11-2
CAGRRGNEQFF
>TRBV7-9
CSSSLEGQGFYEQYF
>TRBV11-2
CASSMEGLAGGPNTGELFF
>TRBV7-2
CASSLRGGDQPQHF
>TRBV4-3
CASSQVRPPGQLYGYTF
>TRBV5-1
CASSSLTGSATNEKLFF
>TRBV7-9
CASSLERGSSYNEQFF
>TRBV4-1
CASSQQRGGNNEQFF
>TRBV11-2
CASSRQGGSYEQYF
>TRBV18
CASSPLERQPQHF
>TRBV6-1
CASRGQGGGYTF
>TRBV14
CASSQRLRVDTQYF
>TRBV6-6
CASTRGNTIYF
>TRBV9
CASSAGQTGTGELFF
>TRBV4-3
CASSQVSGANYEQYF
>TRBV5-1
CASGASGGSYNEQFF
>TRBV5-1
CASSLEAPNEQFF
>TRBV19
CASSKGYADYGYTF
>TRBV7-9
CASSDGTGGWENSPLHF
>TRBV27
CASSQMRRLGSYEQYF
>TRBV7-8
CASSSYRDDEQFF
>TRBV7-9
CASSIPGTYGYTF
>TRBV5-4
CASSSEGGILAKNIQYF
>TRBV7-9
CASSLAGTGRLNEQFF
>TRBV7-2
CASSLGQSSYEQYF
>TRBV4-2
CASSQSGLVLRETQYF
>TRBV6-5
CASSPPGTGKNIQYF
>TRBV6-1
CASRGRGVGNEKLFF
>TRBV5-1
CASSLVSSRVANSPLHF